Presented here are 17 T cell receptor beta chains from one specimen sequenced in a study of shared clonotypes between healthy human individuals. Here immunoSEQ multiplex PCR was the method, and the copy in TCRdb shows in-frame clones only, minus some. The profile shows hundreds of thousands of clones, less than 85% of them singletons. Source material: memory CD4+ T cells sorted from blood. Subset: CD45RA-negative fraction. The source of these receptors is a woman in her 30s in good health.

The chain recombines TRBV4-1 with TRBJ1-5; a possible D gene is TRBD1 (6 bases). Trimming cost V 1 base and J 1 base, with 11 bases left between them. In germline, CDR1 is MGHRA, CDR2 YSYEKL. This CDR3 comprises 16 residues. The CDR3: CASSQAGTYSNQPQHF. The CDR3 bases are TGCGCCAGCAGCCAAGCTGGGACATACAGCAATCAGCCCCAGCATTTT.

The chain is built from TRBV28 and TRBJ2-2; the D is unclear. Looked up from germline, CDR1 is MDHEN and CDR2 is SYDVKM. The CDR3 covers 16 residues. Trimming left V 6 bases short and J 4 bases short, with 18 bases between. CDR3 loop: CASSHLSSAGTGELFF. DNA for the CDR3: TGTGCCAGCAGCCACCTAAGTTCGGCAGGCACCGGGGAGCTGTTTTTT.

This clone has at least ten counts. The V gene is TRBV29-1, the J gene TRBJ1-2; 10 bases line up with TRBD1. The CDR3 is 13 residues long. Germline loops: CDR1 SQVTM, CDR2 ANQGSEA. Trimming at V came to 7 bases and at J to 4 bases, leaving 6 bases not matched to a gene. DNA of the CDR3: TGCAGCGGGGGGACAGGGGATTCCTATGGCTACACCTTC. It yields the protein CSGGTGDSYGYTF.

This chain connects TRBV28 to TRBJ1-5; D is ambiguous. The CDR3 runs to 16 residues. Germline V gene data show CDR1 as MDHEN and CDR2 as SYDVKM. V gave up 5 bases and J gave up 1 base, with 15 bases separating them. The CDR3 DNA follows: TGTGCCAGCAGTCCCTCGGGAGCCTTGAGCAATCAGCCCCAGCATTTT. Translating it yields CASSPSGALSNQPQHF.

The chain couples TRBV29-1 to TRBJ2-3; D unclear. CDR3 size: 14 residues. Germline V lookup: CDR1 SQVTM, CDR2 ANQGSEA. Trimming shortened V by 4 bases and J by 2 bases, and 13 bases separated the two germline ends. The CDR3 reads CSVGSSWNTDTQYF. CDR3 in DNA: TGCAGCGTTGGGTCCAGCTGGAACACAGATACGCAGTATTTT.

A note on this clone: Other DNA sequences in the sample encode the same CDR3. The chain has TRBV9 and TRBJ2-5; TRBD1 might be the D (5 bases). This CDR3 has 13 amino acids. V was cut by 0 bases and J by 5 bases, with 8 bases left in between. Germline assignment: CDR1 SGDLS and CDR2 YYNGEE. The CDR3 is CASSVDQGETQYF. DNA of the CDR3: TGTGCCAGCAGCGTAGACCAGGGCGAGACCCAGTACTTC.

This clone occurred once. The chain links TRBV25-1 to TRBJ2-5, with D perhaps being TRBD1 or TRBD2 (5 bases each). The CDR3 is 16 amino acids. Germline-derived CDR1 and CDR2 are MGHDK and SYGVNS. V lost 1 base and J 3 bases, leaving 15 bases between the germline ends. CDR3 sequence reads: CASSELSGTAKETQYF. The CDR3 DNA reads as TGTGCCAGCAGTGAATTATCGGGGACCGCAAAAGAGACCCAGTACTTC.

With regard to this clone: Other DNA sequences in the same sample also yield this CDR3. The chain is built from TRBV19 and TRBJ2-5, with a weak D call TRBD1 (7 bases). The germline CDR1 and CDR2 sequences are LNHDA and SQIVND (reference sequence). This CDR3 is 13 amino acids long. Trimming shortened V by 4 bases and J by 4 bases, and 10 bases separated the two germline ends. The DNA of the CDR3 is TGTGCCAGTAGTAGACAGGGAGGAGAGACCCAGTACTTC. Amino acids: CASSRQGGETQYF.

DNA of the CDR3: TGTGCCAGTACCGACAGGGGGGCCGCTTATGAAAAACTGTTTTTT. It specifies CASTDRGAAYEKLFF. The chain uses TRBV19 and TRBJ1-4; 9 bases fit TRBD1. CDR3 length: 15 residues. The V gene end was trimmed by 7 bases and the J gene end by 6 bases; junction bases not matched to a gene: 9. CDR1 and CDR2 from the germline V gene are LNHDA and SQIVND (reference sequence).

This clone was recorded only once. The rearrangement joins TRBV28 to TRBJ1-1; the D gene is possibly TRBD1 (5 bases). The germline V gene encodes CDR1 MDHEN and CDR2 SYDVKM. The CDR3 has 15 residues. Trimming shortened V by 6 bases and J by 2 bases, and 16 bases separated the two germline ends. This CDR3 reads CASRDRGRINTEAFF. The CDR3 bases are TGTGCCAGCAGAGATAGGGGCAGGATCAACACTGAAGCTTTCTTT.

The chain has TRBV7-9 and TRBJ2-3; 7 nucleotides match TRBD1. Germline V gene sequence: CDR1 SEHNR, CDR2 FQNEAQ (reference sequence). The CDR3 has 13 residues. The V and J ends lost 5 bases and 6 bases, in that order; junction bases with no gene match: 5. CDR3 in amino acids: CASSPTGPDTQYF. DNA for the CDR3: TGTGCCAGCAGCCCGACAGGGCCCGATACGCAGTATTTT.

The count of this clone is one. V is TRBV6-5 and J is TRBJ2-6; no reliable D call. The CDR3 consists of 16 residues. The germline gives CDR1 MNHEY, CDR2 SVGAGI. Trimming removed 2 bases at V and 0 bases at J, with 8 bases between. The CDR3 region is CASSYISTSGANVLTF. The CDR3 DNA reads TGTGCCAGCAGTTACATATCGACCTCTGGGGCCAACGTCCTGACTTTC.

The chain combines TRBV5-1 with TRBJ2-3; D is unresolved. Looked up from germline, CDR1 is SGHRS and CDR2 is YFSETQ. The V gene lost 7 bases and the J gene lost 0 bases, with 3 bases spanning the gap. The CDR3 is 11 amino acids. The CDR3 DNA is TGCGCCAGCGGAAGCACAGATACGCAGTATTTT. This translates into CASGSTDTQYF.

As for this clone: Other DNA sequences within the sample encode an identical CDR3. V gene TRBV6-1 combines with J gene TRBJ2-2; tentative D call: TRBD2 (6 bases). Looked up from germline, CDR1 is MNHNS and CDR2 is SASEGT. The CDR3 runs to 14 residues. V was trimmed by 4 bases and J by 2 bases, leaving 8 bases between them. The CDR3 sequence: CASSALANTGELFF. The CDR3 DNA reads as TGTGCCAGCAGTGCACTAGCTAACACCGGGGAGCTGTTTTTT.

V is TRBV5-4 and J is TRBJ2-3; TRBD1 might be the D (6 bases). Germline CDR1 reads SGHNT; CDR2 reads YYREEE (reference sequence). This CDR3 is 18 amino acids long. Deletions cut 0 bases from V and 3 bases from J, with 20 bases between. CDR3 sequence: CASSLVPGQRRKTDTQYF. CDR3 in DNA: TGTGCCAGCAGCTTGGTACCCGGACAGCGGAGAAAGACAGATACGCAGTATTTT.

A word on this clone: Just one base apart from a much larger clone, this may be a read error. The genes are TRBV28 and TRBJ1-5, with a possible D match to TRBD1 (5 bases). Germline CDR1 is MDHEN and CDR2 is SYDVKM. Trimming removed 6 bases at V and 0 bases at J, with 6 bases between. This CDR3 spans 13 amino acids. In DNA form, the CDR3 reads TGTGCCAGCAGGGGGGTTAGCAATCAGCCCCAGCATTTT. It specifies CASRGVSNQPQHF.

As for this clone: The same CDR3 can be traced to other DNA sequences in this sample. This chain uses TRBV18 with TRBJ1-2; no clear D. The germline gives CDR1 KGHSH, CDR2 LQKENI. This CDR3 is built from 13 residues. Trimming shortened V by 3 bases and J by 5 bases, and 10 bases separated the two germline ends. CDR3 loop: CASSPEELYGYTF. CDR3 bases: TGTGCCAGCTCACCTGAGGAACTATATGGCTACACCTTC.